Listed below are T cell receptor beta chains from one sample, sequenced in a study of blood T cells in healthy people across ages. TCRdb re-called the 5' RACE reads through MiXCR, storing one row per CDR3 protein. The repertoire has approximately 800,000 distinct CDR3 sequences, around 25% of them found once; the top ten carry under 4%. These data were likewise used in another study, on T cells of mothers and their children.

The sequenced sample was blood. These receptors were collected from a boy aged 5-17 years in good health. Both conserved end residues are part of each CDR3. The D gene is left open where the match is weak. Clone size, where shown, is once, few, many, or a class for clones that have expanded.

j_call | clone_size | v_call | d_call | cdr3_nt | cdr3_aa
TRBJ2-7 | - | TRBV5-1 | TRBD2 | TGCGCCAGCAGTAACATAGCGGGAGGGCCATACGAGCAGTACTTC | CASSNIAGGPYEQYF
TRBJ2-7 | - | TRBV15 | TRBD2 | TGTGCCACCAGCAGAGATGGGAGCGGGGGTGGCGAGAAGTACTTC | CATSRDGSGGGEKYF
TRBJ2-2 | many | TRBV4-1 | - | TGCGCCAGCAGCCAAGGGGCGGATGGTGGAGGGAACACCGGGGAGCTGTTTTTT | CASSQGADGGGNTGELFF
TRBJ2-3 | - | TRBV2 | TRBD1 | TGTGCCAGCAGCTCGACAGGGGCCACAGATACGCAGTATTTT | CASSSTGATDTQYF
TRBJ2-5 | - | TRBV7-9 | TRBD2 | TGTGCCAGCAGGAGGACTAGCGCCCAAGAGACCCAGTACTTC | CASRRTSAQETQYF
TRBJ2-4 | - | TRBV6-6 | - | TGTGCCAGCAGTTACTCAAACATTCAGTACTTC | CASSYSNIQYF
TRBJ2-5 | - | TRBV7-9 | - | TGTACCAGCAGCCCCCGAGGGCAAGAGACCCAGTACTTC | CTSSPRGQETQYF
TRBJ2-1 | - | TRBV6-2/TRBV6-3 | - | TGTGCCAGCGGGCGGGGGCGCGACTCCTCCTACAATGAGCAGTTCTTC | CASGRGRDSSYNEQFF
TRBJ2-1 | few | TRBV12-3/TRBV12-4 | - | TGTGCCAGCAGTTTTTCTCTTAGTAATGAGCAGTTCTTC | CASSFSLSNEQFF
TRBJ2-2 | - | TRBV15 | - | TGTGCCACCAGCCGCAGGGGGGGCACCGGGGAGCTGTTTTTT | CATSRRGGTGELFF
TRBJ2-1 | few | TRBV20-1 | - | TGCAGTGCTAGAGGTACCCTACTGGATGAGCAGTTCTTC | CSARGTLLDEQFF
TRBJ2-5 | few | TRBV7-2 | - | TGTGCCAGCAGCTTTGTCAGGGGCTTGGGAGAGACCCAGTACTTC | CASSFVRGLGETQYF
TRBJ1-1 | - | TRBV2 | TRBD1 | TGTGCCAGCAGTCTCCCAGGACAGGGGGACGCTGAAGCTTTCTTT | CASSLPGQGDAEAFF
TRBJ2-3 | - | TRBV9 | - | TGTGCCAGCACAAGAGCGGCTAGCGATACAGATACGCAGTATTTT | CASTRAASDTDTQYF
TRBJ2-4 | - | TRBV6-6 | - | TGTGCCAGCAGCCTGCTGAGTACCATTCAGTACTTC | CASSLLSTIQYF
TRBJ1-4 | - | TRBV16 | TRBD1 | TGTGCCAGCAACCAATTCGACAGGGCTAATGAAAAACTGTTTTTT | CASNQFDRANEKLFF
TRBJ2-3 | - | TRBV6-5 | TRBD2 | TGTGCCAGCAGTCTATCACTAGCGGGGGGACGTTATACGCAGTATTTT | CASSLSLAGGRYTQYF
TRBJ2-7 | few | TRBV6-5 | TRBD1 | TGTGCCAGCAGTTACACGGGACAGGGGTTCTCCCACGAGCAGTACTTC | CASSYTGQGFSHEQYF